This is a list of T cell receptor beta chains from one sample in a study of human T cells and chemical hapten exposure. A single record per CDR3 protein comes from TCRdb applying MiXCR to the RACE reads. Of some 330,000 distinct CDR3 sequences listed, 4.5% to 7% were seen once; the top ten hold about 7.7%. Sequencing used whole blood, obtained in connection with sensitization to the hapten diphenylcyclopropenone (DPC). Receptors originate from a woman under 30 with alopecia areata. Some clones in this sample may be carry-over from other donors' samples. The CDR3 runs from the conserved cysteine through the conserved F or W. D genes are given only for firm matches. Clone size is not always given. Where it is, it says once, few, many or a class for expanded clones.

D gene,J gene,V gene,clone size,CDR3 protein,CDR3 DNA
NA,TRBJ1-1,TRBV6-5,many,CASSETDREAFF,TGTGCCAGCAGCGAAACAGACAGGGAAGCTTTCTTT
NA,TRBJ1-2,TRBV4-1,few,CASSQVPGVSYGYTF,TGCGCCAGCAGCCAAGTCCCAGGGGTATCCTATGGCTACACCTTC
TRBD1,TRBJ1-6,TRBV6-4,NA,CASSEDREYSPLHF,TGTGCCAGCAGCGAGGACAGGGAGTATTCACCCCTCCACTTT
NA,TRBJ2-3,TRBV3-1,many,CASSQDRGQRGTQKDTQYF,TGTGCCAGCAGCCAAGATCGGGGGCAGCGGGGAACCCAGAAGGATACGCAGTATTTT
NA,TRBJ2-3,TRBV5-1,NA,CASSLWQGLADTQYF,TGCGCCAGCAGCTTGTGGCAGGGGTTGGCAGATACGCAGTATTTT
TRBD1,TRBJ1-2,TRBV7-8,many,CASSIDRGGQMIYGYTF,TGTGCCAGCAGCATTGACAGGGGAGGCCAAATGATCTATGGCTACACCTTC
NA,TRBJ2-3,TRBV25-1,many,CASSVRRGGGTSTDTQYF,TGTGCCAGCAGTGTACGGAGAGGGGGAGGGACCTCCACAGATACGCAGTATTTT
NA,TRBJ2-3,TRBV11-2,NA,CASSPSGPAPDTQYF,TGTGCCAGCAGCCCCTCCGGGCCGGCCCCAGATACGCAGTATTTT
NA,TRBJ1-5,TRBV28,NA,CASSLGTSSNQPQHF,TGTGCCAGCAGTCTCGGGACATCCAGCAATCAGCCCCAGCATTTT
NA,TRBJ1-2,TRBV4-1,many,CASSQFFDVAGGYTF,TGCGCCAGCAGCCAATTCTTTGATGTGGCAGGAGGCTACACCTTC
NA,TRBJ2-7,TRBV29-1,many,CSVRGSYEQYF,TGCAGCGTTCGAGGTTCCTACGAGCAGTACTTC
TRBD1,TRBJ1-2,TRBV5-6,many,CASSLATGGQNYGYTF,TGTGCCAGCAGCTTGGCAACAGGGGGGCAGAACTATGGCTACACCTTC
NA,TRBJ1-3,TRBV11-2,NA,CASSLDQGTIYF,TGTGCCAGCAGCTTAGATCAAGGCACCATATATTTT
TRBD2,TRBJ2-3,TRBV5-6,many,CASSLRGGTDTQYF,TGTGCCAGCAGTTTACGGGGGGGCACAGATACGCAGTATTTT